This passage covers 21 T cell receptor beta chains from one sample sequenced in a study of radiotherapy plus CTLA-4 blockade in lung cancer. Profiled with immunoSEQ multiplex PCR; TCRdb holds only in-frame clones, not every one. The sample contains roughly 92,000 clones, roughly 86% of which appear only once. Specimen: peripheral blood, collected from a patient treated with radiotherapy plus ipilimumab. The source of these receptors is a human donor with non-small cell lung cancer who had a partial response to radiotherapy plus ipilimumab.

V gene TRBV6-6 combines with J gene TRBJ2-2; D possibly corresponds to TRBD2 (6 bases). The CDR3 length is 15 residues. Trimming removed 7 bases at V and 7 bases at J, with 19 bases between. From germline, CDR1 is MNHNY and CDR2 SVGAGI (reference sequence). The CDR3 region has the DNA TGTGCCAGCAATTTAGTGGAGGGTTTGAGCGGGGAGCTGTTTTTT. Encoded protein: CASNLVEGLSGELFF.

J is TRBJ1-1 and V is TRBV28; perhaps TRBD1 as D (6 bases). The CDR3 has 17 amino acids. With 5 bases removed from V and 5 bases from J, the gap between germline ends came to 24 bases. Looked up from germline, CDR1 is MDHEN and CDR2 is SYDVKM. The chain's CDR3 is CASSPTRGFKFSTEAFF. CDR3 sequence (DNA): TGTGCCAGCAGTCCTACCAGGGGTTTTAAATTTTCTACTGAAGCTTTCTTT.

The V and J genes are TRBV6-5 and TRBJ2-6; D perhaps matches TRBD2 (5 bases). Germline CDR1 is MNHEY and CDR2 is SVGAGI. Trimming stripped 6 bases from V and 4 bases from J, with 10 bases between. CDR3 length equals 14 residues. In DNA, the CDR3 is TGTGCCAGCAGGACGTGGGAGGGGGCCAACGTCCTGACTTTC. Protein: CASRTWEGANVLTF.

The chain recombines TRBV28 with TRBJ1-2; TRBD1 might be the D (6 bases). Trimming removed 7 bases from V and 8 bases from J, with 17 bases in between. Germline CDR1 reads MDHEN; CDR2 reads SYDVKM. CDR3 length: 13 residues. CDR3 coding DNA: TGTGCCAGCAAACTCTTACAGGGTTCCGGCTACACCTTC. Protein product: CASKLLQGSGYTF.

The chain links TRBV7-2 to TRBJ2-2; D remains unclear. The CDR3 length is 12 residues. Germline V gene lookup returns CDR1 SGHTA and CDR2 FQGNSA. V shed 5 bases and J shed 5 bases, with 6 bases lying between them. CDR3 in DNA: TGTGCCAGCAGCCTCGAGACCGGGGAGCTGTTTTTT. Amino acids: CASSLETGELFF.

The chain employs TRBV11-3 and TRBJ2-3; D gene uncertain. Germline CDR1 SGHNT, CDR2 YENEEA. Trimming pared 2 bases from V and 0 bases from J, leaving 6 bases between. This CDR3 comprises 14 residues. CDR3 protein: CASSLTPSTDTQYF. The CDR3 nucleotides read TGTGCCAGCAGCTTAACACCCAGCACAGATACGCAGTATTTT.

The chain links TRBV28 to TRBJ1-3, with 9 nucleotides matching TRBD1. In germline, CDR1 is MDHEN, CDR2 SYDVKM. This CDR3 is built from 14 residues. The V segment lost 5 bases and the J segment 2 bases; nucleotides outside the gene matches: 1. Here the CDR3 reads CASSGTGTGNTIYF. CDR3 coding DNA: TGTGCCAGCAGTGGGACAGGGACTGGAAACACCATATATTTT.

The genes are TRBV7-2 and TRBJ2-7, with 8 bases aligning to TRBD2. The V segment lost 8 bases and the J segment 2 bases; nucleotides outside the gene matches: 8. Germline V gene sequence: CDR1 SGHTA, CDR2 FQGNSA. CDR3 size: 14 residues. The CDR3 loop reads CASLNPGGAYEQYV. CDR3 bases: TGTGCCAGCCTAAACCCGGGAGGGGCCTACGAGCAGTACGTC.

This chain uses TRBV28 with TRBJ2-1; 9 bases match TRBD2. Trimming removed 8 bases from V and 10 bases from J; junction bases left unmatched: 12. The length of the CDR3 is 14 residues. Germline V CDR1 and CDR2: MDHEN, SYDVKM. The CDR3 nucleotides read TGTGCCAGCCAAAGCGGGGGGCCGTCCACCGAGCAGTTCTTC. Its protein product is CASQSGGPSTEQFF.

The chain combines TRBV10-3 with TRBJ2-2; D gene uncertain. Germline CDR1 reads ENHRY; CDR2 reads SYGVKD. Trimming left V 3 bases short and J 6 bases short, with 17 bases between. This CDR3 has 16 residues. DNA of the CDR3: TGTGCCATCAGTGAAAGTACGACAAGCCGGTCCGGGGAGCTGTTTTTT. Its protein is CAISESTTSRSGELFF.

This clone was seen a few times. The same CDR3 arises from other DNA sequences in this sample as well. The gene calls are TRBV6-1 and TRBJ1-1; D might be TRBD1 (5 bases). The V and J ends lost 6 bases and 5 bases respectively, with 7 bases between them. Germline CDR1 reads MNHNS; CDR2 reads SASEGT. The CDR3 contains 11 residues. The CDR3 nucleotides are TGTGCCAGCAGGGGGGGGACTGAAGCTTTCTTT. It encodes CASRGGTEAFF.

The rearrangement links TRBV10-3 to TRBJ2-2; D unresolved. The CDR3 sequence is 16 residues long. Germline V gene sequence: CDR1 ENHRY, CDR2 SYGVKD. V was trimmed by 6 bases and J by 0 bases, leaving 14 bases between them. The CDR3 nucleotides read TGTGCCATCAGCCCAAGAGACTTTTCGAACACCGGGGAGCTGTTTTTT. Protein product: CAISPRDFSNTGELFF.

J is TRBJ1-3 and V is TRBV6-1; D remains unclear. Germline CDR1 and CDR2: MNHNS and SASEGT. This CDR3 has 15 residues. V was shortened by 5 bases and J by 2 bases, with 13 bases between the two germline ends. The CDR3 loop is CASSPRGHAGNTIYF. The CDR3 coding sequence is TGTGCCAGCAGTCCTCGCGGGCATGCTGGAAACACCATATATTTT.

In its sample, this clone was seen once. The gene calls are TRBV10-2 and TRBJ2-2, with D tentatively TRBD2 (5 bases). Trimming removed 7 bases at V and 2 bases at J, with 20 bases between. The CDR3 is 17 amino acids. Germline V gives CDR1 WSHSY, CDR2 SAAADI. The CDR3 sequence: CASMSDYSRENTGELFF. CDR3 nucleotide sequence: TGCGCCAGCATGAGTGACTATAGTCGCGAAAACACCGGGGAGCTGTTTTTT.

The genes are TRBV10-3 and TRBJ1-1; D unresolved. The CDR3 consists of 13 residues. V was trimmed by 10 bases and J by 5 bases, leaving 17 bases between them. The germline gives CDR1 ENHRY, CDR2 SYGVKD. As DNA, the CDR3 is TGTGCCACAAGACTCCCACACGGAACTGAAGCTTTCTTT. Residues: CATRLPHGTEAFF.

The chain links TRBV18 to TRBJ2-3; 9 bases align to TRBD2. Trimming took 8 bases from V and 4 from J; bases not matched to a gene: 7. Germline CDR1 and CDR2: KGHSH and LQKENI. The CDR3 covers 14 residues. Written as DNA, the CDR3 is TGTGCCAGCCGACTAGCGGCGAGGGCAGATACGCAGTATTTT. Its protein is CASRLAARADTQYF.

V usage is TRBV5-1 and J usage is TRBJ2-1; 11 nucleotides match TRBD2. The germline V gene encodes CDR1 SGHRS and CDR2 YFSETQ. V lost 6 bases, J lost 7 bases, and 9 bases stayed unmatched. The CDR3 consists of 15 residues. CDR3 DNA sequence: TGCGCCAGCATGGGTGCTAGCGGGAGGTTGAATGAGCAGTTCTTC. It codes for CASMGASGRLNEQFF.

The chain carries TRBV30 and TRBJ1-3, with D possibly being TRBD1 (6 bases). The germline V gene has CDR1 GTSNPN and CDR2 SVGIG (reference sequence). V dropped 1 base and J dropped 0 bases, with 10 bases sitting between them. The CDR3 totals 15 residues. In DNA, the CDR3 is TGTGCCTGGAGTGATACAGGGAGCTCTGGAAACACCATATATTTT. It specifies CAWSDTGSSGNTIYF.

V usage is TRBV6-5 and J usage is TRBJ2-7; 7 nucleotides match TRBD1. The CDR3 extends over 13 amino acids. Germline CDR1 and CDR2: MNHEY and SVGAGI. J lost 2 bases, V lost 5 bases, and 3 bases had no gene match. CDR3 DNA sequence: TGTGCCAGCAGTAACAGGGGCCCCTACGAGCAGTACTTC. It codes for CASSNRGPYEQYF.

The chain employs TRBV6-1 and TRBJ1-2; 9 bases fit TRBD1. Germline V gene data show CDR1 as MNHNS and CDR2 as SASEGT. CDR3 length: 14 residues. The trim removed 4 bases at V and 4 bases at J, leaving 4 bases unmatched. In nucleotides, the CDR3 is TGTGCCAGCAGTGGGACAGGGGTAGGCTATGGCTACACCTTC. Amino acid sequence: CASSGTGVGYGYTF.

The J gene is TRBJ1-1, the V gene TRBV27; D unclear. V lost 5 bases and J 1 base, leaving 8 bases between the germline ends. This CDR3 is built from 13 residues. Germline V gene sequence: CDR1 MNHEY, CDR2 SMNVEV (reference sequence). The CDR3 reads CASSLTPNTEAFF. The CDR3 DNA sequence: TGTGCCAGCAGTCTGACACCGAACACTGAAGCTTTCTTT.